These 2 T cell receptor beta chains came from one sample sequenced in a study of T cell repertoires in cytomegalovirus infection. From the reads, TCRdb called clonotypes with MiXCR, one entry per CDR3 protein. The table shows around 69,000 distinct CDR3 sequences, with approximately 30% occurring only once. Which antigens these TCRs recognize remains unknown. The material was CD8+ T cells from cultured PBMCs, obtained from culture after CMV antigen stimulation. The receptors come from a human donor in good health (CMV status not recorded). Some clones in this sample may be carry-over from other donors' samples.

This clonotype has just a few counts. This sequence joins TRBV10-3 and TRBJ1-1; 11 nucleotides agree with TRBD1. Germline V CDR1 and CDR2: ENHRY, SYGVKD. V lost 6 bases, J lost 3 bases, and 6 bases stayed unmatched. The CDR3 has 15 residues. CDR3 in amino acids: CAIRGTGGTDTEAFF. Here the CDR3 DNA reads TGTGCCATCAGAGGGACAGGGGGGACTGACACTGAAGCTTTCTTT.

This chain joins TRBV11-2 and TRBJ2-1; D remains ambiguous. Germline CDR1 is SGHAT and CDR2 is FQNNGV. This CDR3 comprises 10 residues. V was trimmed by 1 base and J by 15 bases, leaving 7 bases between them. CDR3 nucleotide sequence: TGTGCCAGCAGCTTAGGCGTTGCGTTCTTC. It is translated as CASSLGVAFF.